Described below is a single T cell receptor beta chain sequence and its context. The CDR3 runs 14 residues. CDR1 is KGHSH and CDR2 is LQKENI in the germline V gene. Trimming removed 0 bases from V and 8 bases from J, with 10 bases in between. This table comes from immunoSEQ multiplex PCR, and its TCRdb copy is limited to in-frame clones, with some not included. Of more than 45,000 clones listed, about 88% are singletons. These data are taken from a study of OX40 agonist ivuxolimab in advanced cancers. The clonotype originates from an adult with an advanced solid tumor such as melanoma, head and neck, liver or kidney cancer. J is TRBJ2-2 and V is TRBV18; D is uncertain. The source material was CD4+ or CD8+ T cells sorted from blood, sampled in a trial of the OX40 agonist ivuxolimab. The CDR3 loop reads CASSPPKATGELFF. The CDR3 DNA sequence: TGTGCCAGCTCACCACCTAAGGCCACGGGGGAGCTGTTTTTT.